The subject of this entry is one T cell receptor (beta chain). The record originates from a study of blood T cells in healthy people across ages. Total RNA was isolated from each sample in quantities of at least 6 micrograms. Trimming shortened V by 5 bases and J by 4 bases, and 13 bases separated the two germline ends. The CDR3 length is 14 residues. CDR1 and CDR2 (germline): SGHVS, FQNEAQ. It was with a sample-barcoded 5' primer and a J-beta primer mix that a second PCR of roughly 6 to 11 cycles was run. Tagging of each cDNA molecule was performed by a template-switch adaptor with 12 random nucleotides. TCRdb recomputed calls from the 5' RACE reads with MiXCR, one row per CDR3 protein. The table has about 1.4 million distinct CDR3 sequences, roughly 60% seen once.

Sequencing was performed on blood. The sequence was obtained from a man between 18 and 29 years old in good health. This rearrangement joins TRBV7-8 to TRBJ2-3; D may be TRBD1 (6 bases). The DNA for the CDR3 is TGTGCCAGCAGCCCGGACAGAGACGCAGATACGCAGTATTTT. It yields the protein CASSPDRDADTQYF.